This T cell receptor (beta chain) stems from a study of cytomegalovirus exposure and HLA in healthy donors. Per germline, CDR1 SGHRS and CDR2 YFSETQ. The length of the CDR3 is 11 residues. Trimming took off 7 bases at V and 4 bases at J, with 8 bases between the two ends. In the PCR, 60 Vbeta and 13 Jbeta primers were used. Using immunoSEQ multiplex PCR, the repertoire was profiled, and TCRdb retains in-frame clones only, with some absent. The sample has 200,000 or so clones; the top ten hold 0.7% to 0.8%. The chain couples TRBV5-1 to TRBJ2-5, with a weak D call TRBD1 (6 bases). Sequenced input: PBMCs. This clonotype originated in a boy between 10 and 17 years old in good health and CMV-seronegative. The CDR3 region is CASLGGETQYF. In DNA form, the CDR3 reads TGCGCCAGCTTAGGGGGAGAGACCCAGTACTTC.